Below, one TCR beta chain is given with its context. Its specific antigen is unknown. Per-nucleotide qualities are absent, and no much larger clonotype sits a single base away. Receptors were amplified or captured by RT-PCR. The reads were generated on an Illumina HiSeq 2500. TCRdb trimmed public reads at Q25 via fastp, called clones via MiXCR and kept in-frame beta chains. A single entry per CDR3 protein holds the most common genes and DNA from its merged rows. The sample table shows hundreds of thousands of distinct CDR3 sequences, and approximately 14% are seen once. The ten top clones hold 11% of the sample. The CDR3 spans 15 residues, from the cysteine through the phenylalanine. Only CDR3 DNA remains: 45 bases, in frame from the first base. The germline V gene gives CDR1 as MNHEY and CDR2 as SVGAGI. The germline V and J ends show losses of 2 bases and 7 bases respectively, and no gene match explains 8 bases of the junction.

The sample originates from a study of response to subunit inactivated influenza vaccine (dated by TCRdb to the late 2010s). Regarding the study in general: Deep quantitative T cell receptor repertoire profiling was used in the study to track responses to a trivalent subunit inactivated influenza vaccine.

Study-level results and caveats: It was suggested by the authors that each seasonal influenza vaccination may recruit only a limited number of new T cells.

The material sequenced was PBMCs from blood, taken 11 to 12 days after vaccination. The rearranged segments are TRBV6-5 and TRBJ2-1; 7 bases in the junction line up with TRBD1. The clonotype comes from a middle-aged man who received an inactivated influenza vaccine. Donor details come from another sample of the same person, matched by shared clones. The CDR3 reads as follows: CASSYQDRVGNEQFF. The bases read TGTGCCAGCAGTTACCAAGACAGGGTAGGGAATGAGCAGTTCTTC.